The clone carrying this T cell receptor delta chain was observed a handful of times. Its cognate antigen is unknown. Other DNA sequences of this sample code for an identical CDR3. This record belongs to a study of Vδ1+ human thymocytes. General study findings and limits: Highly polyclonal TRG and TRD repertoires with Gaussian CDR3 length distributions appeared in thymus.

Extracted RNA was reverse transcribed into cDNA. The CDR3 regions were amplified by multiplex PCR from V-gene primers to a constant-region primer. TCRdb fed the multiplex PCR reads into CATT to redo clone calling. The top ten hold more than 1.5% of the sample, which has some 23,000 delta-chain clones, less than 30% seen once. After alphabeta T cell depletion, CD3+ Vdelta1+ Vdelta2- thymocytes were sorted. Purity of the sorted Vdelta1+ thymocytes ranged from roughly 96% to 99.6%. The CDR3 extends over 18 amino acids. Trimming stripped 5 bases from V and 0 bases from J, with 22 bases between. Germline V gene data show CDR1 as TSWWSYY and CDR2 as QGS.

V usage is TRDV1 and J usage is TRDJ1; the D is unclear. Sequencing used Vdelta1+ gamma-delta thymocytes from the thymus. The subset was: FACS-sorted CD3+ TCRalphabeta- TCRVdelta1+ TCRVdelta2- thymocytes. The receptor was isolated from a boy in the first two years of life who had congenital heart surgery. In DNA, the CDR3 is TGTGCTCTTGGGAAGCCCAGGCCCCACCCAATTTACACCGATAAACTCATCTTT. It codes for CALGKPRPHPIYTDKLIF.